The clone carrying this T cell receptor (beta chain) turned up a few times. The sample originates from a study of HIV-infected children after antiretroviral therapy interruption. CDR1 is LNHNV, CDR2 YYDKDF, per germline (reference sequence). V lost 4 bases, J lost 3 bases, and 3 bases stayed unmatched. The CDR3 runs to 15 residues. The TCR library was built from RNA with a 3' RACE protocol and unique molecular identifiers. TCRdb passed the 3' RACE reads through MiXCR, listing each CDR3 protein once. The sample records 40,000 or so distinct CDR3 sequences, approximately 7% being singletons. Noted treatment: PENTA 11 planned treatment interruption arm or continuous ART arm.

This specimen consisted of CD45RA+ CD4+ T cells from PBMCs, pooled from several time points, obtained from a donor given antiretroviral therapy, either interrupted or continuous. Noted subset: naive CD4+ CD45RA+ CD45RO- T cells. The genes are TRBV15 and TRBJ2-1; 10 bases line up with TRBD2. The clonotype originates from a pool of human donors with HIV. CDR3 sequence: CATSTRLAGYNEQFF. The CDR3 DNA reads TGTGCCACCAGCACAAGACTAGCGGGCTACAATGAGCAGTTCTTC.